A single sample gave rise to the 18 T cell receptor beta chains below, sequenced in a study of vaccination effects on CD4 cells after COVID-19. CD4+ T cells specific for antigen were expanded with viral peptide pools by the ViraFEST assay before sequencing. With roughly nine days of culture completed, CD4+ T cells were isolated. Nobody among the vaccine recipients had prior SARS-CoV-2 infection (nucleocapsid antibodies were negative). Method: immunoSEQ multiplex PCR; TCRdb's copy keeps in-frame clones and lacks some. The table includes roughly 65,000 clones, around 77% detected once. Their antigens are not known. The sample was CD4+ T cells from PBMCs cultured with HCoV-NL63 spike peptides, taken before COVID-19 vaccination. These receptors all come from a human donor who received a COVID-19 vaccine.

The gene calls are TRBV5-6 and TRBJ1-4; D unclear. The V end was cut by 4 bases, the J end by 7 bases, with 5 bases between. The germline V gene encodes CDR1 SGHDT and CDR2 YYEEEE. There are 11 residues in the CDR3. In nucleotides, the CDR3 is TGTGCCAGCAGCCGCGGTGAAAAACTGTTTTTT. This gives the protein CASSRGEKLFF.

In nucleotides, the CDR3 is TGTGCCAGCTCACCGTACAGGGACCGAGAGACCCAGTACTTC. Translation: CASSPYRDRETQYF. The chain is built from TRBV18 and TRBJ2-5, with D possibly matching TRBD1 (6 bases). The germline V gene encodes CDR1 KGHSH and CDR2 LQKENI. Trimming left V 3 bases short and J 4 bases short, with 12 bases between. The CDR3 consists of 14 residues.

The rearrangement joins TRBV7-2 to TRBJ1-6, with a weak D call TRBD1 (5 bases). Germline-derived CDR1 and CDR2 are SGHTA and FQGNSA. V was clipped by 4 bases and J by 7 bases, with 17 bases between them. The CDR3 is 16 amino acids. The DNA for the CDR3 is TGTGCCAGCAGCTCTGCGAGGGACTTAATCAATTCACCCCTCCACTTT. This translates into CASSSARDLINSPLHF.

The V and J genes are TRBV7-8 and TRBJ1-1, with D unresolved. CDR1 is SGHVS, CDR2 FQNEAQ, per germline. V dropped 1 base and J dropped 3 bases, with 6 bases sitting between them. CDR3 length: 13 residues. The CDR3 DNA follows: TGTGCCAGCAGCTTAGGAGAGCACACTGAAGCTTTCTTT. Protein: CASSLGEHTEAFF.

This chain links TRBV3-1 (or the pseudogene TRBV3-2) with TRBJ2-1; D may correspond to TRBD1 or TRBD2 (6 bases each). V lost 0 bases and J 10 bases, leaving 10 bases between the germline ends. Germline V lookup: CDR1 LGHDT, CDR2 YNNKEL (reference sequence). The CDR3 loop spans 13 amino acids. CDR3 protein: CASSQEGGREQFF. CDR3 in DNA: TGTGCCAGCAGCCAAGAAGGGGGGAGGGAGCAGTTCTTC.

This chain joins TRBV6-4 and TRBJ2-3; D is possibly TRBD1 or TRBD2 (5 bases each). Germline CDR1 reads MRHNA; CDR2 reads SNTAGT. Trimming left V 2 bases short and J 0 bases short, with 18 bases between. CDR3 length: 18 residues. The CDR3 DNA follows: TGTGCCAGCAGTGACGTGGAGGTCAGGGAAGGAAGCACAGATACGCAGTATTTT. It yields the protein CASSDVEVREGSTDTQYF.

V is TRBV4-3 and J is TRBJ2-3, with a tentative D call TRBD1 (6 bases). In germline, CDR1 is LGHNA, CDR2 YSLEER. The CDR3 has 17 amino acids. V lost 0 bases, J lost 1 base, and 14 bases lay in between. CDR3 coding DNA: TGCGCCAGCAGCCAAGATCGTTCTGGGGGCGGCACAGATACGCAGTATTTT. Protein: CASSQDRSGGGTDTQYF.

J is TRBJ2-3 and V is TRBV18, with D unresolved. Looked up from germline, CDR1 is KGHSH and CDR2 is LQKENI. V gave up 5 bases and J gave up 4 bases, with 13 bases separating them. This CDR3 is 14 amino acids long. CDR3 in amino acids: CASSSQSLPDTQYF. The CDR3 coding sequence is TGTGCCAGCTCATCACAAAGTTTACCAGATACGCAGTATTTT.

This chain links TRBV15 with TRBJ1-3; D is undetermined. The CDR3 contains 16 residues. V was clipped by 0 bases and J by 0 bases, with 9 bases between them. Germline V gene sequence: CDR1 LNHNV, CDR2 YYDKDF (reference sequence). Here the CDR3 DNA reads TGTGCCACCAGCAGAGATACGGCCGGCTCTGGAAACACCATATATTTT. Its protein is CATSRDTAGSGNTIYF. The full variable domain, in which reference TRBV15 and TRBJ1-3 provide the parts outside the CDR3, is DAMVIQNPRYQVTQFGKPVTLSCSQTLNHNVMYWYQQKSSQAPKLLFHYYDKDFNNEADTPDNFQSRRPNTSFCFLDIRSPGLGDTAMYLCATSRDTAGSGNTIYFGEGSWLTVV.

The chain employs TRBV5-1 and TRBJ2-5; TRBD1 matches 8 bases. V trimming: 5 bases; J trimming: 13 bases; junction bases outside the gene matches: 16. Germline assignment: CDR1 SGHRS and CDR2 YFSETQ. CDR3 length equals 14 residues. This chain's CDR3 is CASRPGQELHPLYF. The CDR3 DNA reads TGCGCCAGCAGGCCGGGACAGGAGCTCCATCCCCTGTACTTC. Combining the CDR3 with reference TRBV5-1 and TRBJ2-5 gives the whole variable domain KAGVTQTPRYLIKTRGQQVTLSCSPISGHRSVSWYQQTPGQGLQFLFEYFSETQRNKGNFPGRFSGRQFSNSRSEMNVSTLELGDSALYLCASRPGQELHPLYFGPGTRLLVL.

The chain recombines TRBV18 with TRBJ2-3; maybe TRBD2 (6 bases). Germline-derived CDR1 and CDR2 are KGHSH and LQKENI. Trimming removed 6 bases at V and 2 bases at J, with 15 bases between. The CDR3 loop spans 15 amino acids. CDR3 amino acids: CASSLRGDFTDTQYF. In DNA, the CDR3 is TGTGCCAGCTCCCTTCGCGGGGACTTCACAGATACGCAGTATTTT.

CDR3 coding DNA: TGTGCCAGCACCTTGGGAGGTCACAAAGGGGACGAGCAGTACGTC. Protein product: CASTLGGHKGDEQYV. This rearrangement joins TRBV7-9 to TRBJ2-7; maybe TRBD2 (6 bases). The germline gives CDR1 SEHNR, CDR2 FQNEAQ (reference sequence). V was trimmed by 7 bases and J by 5 bases, leaving 21 bases between them. The CDR3 has 15 amino acids.

The chain employs TRBV6-5 and TRBJ2-5, with a weak D call TRBD2 (5 bases). The length of the CDR3 is 15 residues. With 5 bases removed from V and 2 bases from J, the gap between germline ends came to 15 bases. The germline CDR1 and CDR2 sequences are MNHEY and SVGAGI. CDR3 residues: CASSNGVGEQETQYF. CDR3 nucleotide sequence: TGTGCCAGCAGTAACGGTGTCGGGGAGCAAGAGACCCAGTACTTC.

CDR3 amino acids: CASSTRTGGNYGYTF. The CDR3 nucleotides are TGTGCCAGTAGTACCCGGACAGGGGGAAACTATGGCTACACCTTC. The chain combines TRBV19 with TRBJ1-2; TRBD1 matches 10 bases. The CDR3 has 15 residues. The junction had 4 bases not matched to a gene; V was cut back by 4 bases and J by 2 bases. In germline, CDR1 is LNHDA, CDR2 SQIVND (reference sequence). Based on the CDR3 plus reference TRBV19 and TRBJ1-2, the full variable domain is DGGITQSPKYLFRKEGQNVTLSCEQNLNHDAMYWYRQDPGQGLRLIYYSQIVNDFQKGDIAEGYSVSREKKESFPLTVTSAQKNPTAFYLCASSTRTGGNYGYTFGSGTRLTVV.

The rearrangement uses TRBV5-1 and TRBJ2-7, with 7 bases aligning to TRBD2. CDR1 and CDR2 from the germline V gene are SGHRS and YFSETQ. Germline trimming cut 0 bases from V and 4 bases from J; bases unmatched to any gene: 4. This CDR3 has 14 amino acids. The CDR3 is CASSLGTSSYEQYV. The CDR3, as DNA: TGCGCCAGCAGCTTGGGGACTAGTTCTTACGAGCAGTACGTC.

The CDR3 protein is CASQTSGGYTQYF. CDR3 sequence (DNA): TGTGCCAGCCAAACTAGCGGGGGGTATACGCAGTATTTT. The chain combines TRBV11-1 with TRBJ2-3; 12 positions agree with TRBD2. The V gene end was trimmed by 8 bases and the J gene end by 7 bases; junction bases not matched to a gene: 4. This CDR3 comprises 13 residues. Germline assignment: CDR1 SGHAT and CDR2 FQDESV (reference sequence). The full variable domain, completed using reference TRBV11-1 and TRBJ2-3, is EAEVAQSPRYKITEKSQAVAFWCDPISGHATLYWYRQILGQGPELLVQFQDESVVDDSQLPKDRFSAERLKGVDSTLKIQPAELGDSAMYLCASQTSGGYTQYFGPGTRLTVL.

The chain has TRBV6-5 and TRBJ1-2; tentative D call: TRBD1 (5 bases). The CDR3 has 15 residues. Per germline, CDR1 MNHEY and CDR2 SVGAGI. The V and J ends lost 5 bases and 4 bases respectively, with 17 bases between them. CDR3 sequence: CASSPGLWNFYGYTF. The CDR3 DNA reads TGTGCCAGCAGTCCAGGGCTCTGGAACTTCTATGGCTACACCTTC.

This clone turned up a few times. This chain connects TRBV6-5 to TRBJ1-1; TRBD1 is a possible D gene (6 bases). Germline assignment: CDR1 MNHEY and CDR2 SVGAGI. The CDR3 sequence is 12 residues long. The V end lost 5 bases, the J end lost 10 bases, and 14 bases lay between the germline ends. The CDR3 bases are TGTGCCAGCAGTACGCAGGGGATTAGAGCTTTCTTT. Translated: CASSTQGIRAFF.